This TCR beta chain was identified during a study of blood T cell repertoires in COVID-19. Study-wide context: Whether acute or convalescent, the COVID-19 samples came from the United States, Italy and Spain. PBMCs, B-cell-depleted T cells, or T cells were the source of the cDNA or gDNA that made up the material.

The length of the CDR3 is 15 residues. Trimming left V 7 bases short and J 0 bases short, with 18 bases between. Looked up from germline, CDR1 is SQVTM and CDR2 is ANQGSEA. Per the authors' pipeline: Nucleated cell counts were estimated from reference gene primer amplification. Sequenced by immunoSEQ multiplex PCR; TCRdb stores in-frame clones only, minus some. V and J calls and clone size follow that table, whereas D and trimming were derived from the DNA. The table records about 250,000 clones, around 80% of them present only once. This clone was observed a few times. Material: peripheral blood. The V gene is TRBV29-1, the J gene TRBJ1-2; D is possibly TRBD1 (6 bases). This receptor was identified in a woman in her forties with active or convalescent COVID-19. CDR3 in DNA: TGCAGCGCCGACGGGGGGGCCCGAGCTAACTATGGCTACACCTTC. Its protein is CSADGGARANYGYTF.